Listed here are 5 T cell receptor beta chains from one sample, sequenced in a study of siplizumab effects on memory and regulatory T cells (dated by TCRdb to the late 2010s). The library was obtained by the immunoSEQ multiplex PCR assay. TCRdb retrieved this table from immuneACCESS and kept in-frame rearrangements only. Not all clones are present; in checked studies, unresolved V genes account for under half, and no reason is known for the remainder. The table for this sample lists 100,000 or so clones; approximately 91% of them were counted only once. The leading ten clones occupy 12% of the sample. Input material: non-Treg CD4+ T cells sorted from blood. Explained via the paper, the cell subset or site label denotes: FACS-sorted unstimulated CD4+ non-regulatory T cells. The receptor set was obtained from a human donor in good health.

The chain couples TRBV7-8 to TRBJ2-2; either TRBD1 or TRBD2 may supply D (5 bases each). The CDR3 sequence is 15 residues long. Germline V gene sequence: CDR1 SGHVS, CDR2 FQNEAQ. Trimming stripped 5 bases from V and 6 bases from J, with 16 bases between. CDR3 sequence: CASSPRWGSAGELFF. The CDR3 DNA sequence: TGTGCCAGCAGCCCCAGGTGGGGGTCCGCCGGGGAGCTGTTTTTT.

V is TRBV5-8 and J is TRBJ2-2, with 7 bases fitting TRBD1. This CDR3 region has 17 residues. CDR1 SGHTS and CDR2 YDEGEE come from the germline V gene. V was clipped by 4 bases and J by 4 bases; unmatched bases: 13. The CDR3 reads CASSRKPGQRRTGELFF. In nucleotides, the CDR3 is TGTGCCAGCAGCCGAAAGCCGGGACAGAGACGCACCGGGGAGCTGTTTTTT.

V gene TRBV5-1 combines with J gene TRBJ1-4; tentative D call: TRBD1 (5 bases). CDR1 is SGHRS, CDR2 YFSETQ, per germline. V was cut by 4 bases and J by 8 bases, with 15 bases left in between. The CDR3 extends over 14 amino acids. The CDR3 DNA reads as TGCGCCAGCAGCCATGGGCAGGGTGAAGAAAAACTGTTTTTT. Translating it yields CASSHGQGEEKLFF.

In regard to this clone: At one boundary the junction diverges from the germline segment, which might be a read error. V is TRBV7-7 and J is TRBJ2-2; 8 nucleotides agree with TRBD1. Germline V gene sequence: CDR1 SSHAT, CDR2 FNYEAQ (reference sequence). This CDR3 comprises 15 residues. Here the CDR3 DNA reads TGTGCTAGCAGCACGGGACAGGCCTTCACCGGGGAGCTGTTTTTT. It is translated as CASSTGQAFTGELFF.

This rearrangement joins TRBV4-2 to TRBJ2-2; 7 bases fit TRBD2. The CDR3 is made up of 15 amino acids. CDR1 LGHNA and CDR2 YNFKEQ come from the germline V gene. Trimming removed 0 bases from V and 6 bases from J; junction bases left unmatched: 4. The chain's CDR3 is CASSQDGLVAGELFF. In DNA, the CDR3 is TGTGCCAGCAGCCAAGACGGACTAGTTGCCGGGGAGCTGTTTTTT.